Detailed here is one T cell receptor (beta chain). These data are taken from a study of T cell repertoires in cytomegalovirus infection. Turning to the study itself: CMV infection together with matching HLA type was indicated by public TCR beta signatures.

From the reads, TCRdb called clonotypes with MiXCR, one entry per CDR3 protein. The data contain around 260,000 distinct CDR3 sequences, under 30% of them singletons. Germline values: CDR1 MNHEY, CDR2 SVGAGI. Trimming shortened V by 2 bases and J by 6 bases, and 14 bases separated the two germline ends. The CDR3 sequence is 15 residues long. V is TRBV6-5 and J is TRBJ1-5, with TRBD1 as a possible D gene (6 bases). This sequence was found in a human donor in good health (CMV status not recorded). Some clones in this sample may be carry-over from other donors' samples. The sample taken for sequencing was PBMCs. CDR3 sequence: CASSYSWGGSQPQHF. The CDR3 coding sequence is TGTGCCAGCAGTTACAGTTGGGGGGGCAGTCAGCCCCAGCATTTT.